Presented here are 32 T cell receptor beta chains from one specimen sequenced in a study of tumor and adjacent non-tumor tissue in lung cancer. Three rounds of nested PCR, following a modified ARM-PCR protocol, produced the TCRbeta library. TCRdb redid the calling of the multiplex PCR reads with MiXCR, one entry per CDR3 protein. The profile shows about 140,000 distinct CDR3 sequences, 66% of them singletons. The template was RNA from unsorted bulk tissue. Sequencing was carried out using lung tumor tissue. The receptors stem from a man aged 55-75 years with small cell lung cancer.

This chain uses TRBV11-2 with TRBJ2-7; perhaps TRBD2 as D (5 bases). CDR1 and CDR2 from the germline V gene are SGHAT and FQNNGV. The CDR3 runs to 12 residues. CDR3 in DNA: TGTACCAACAGCTCAGATGGCGGGCTGCAGTACTTC. It specifies CTNSSDGGLQYF.

Worth noting for this clonotype: Sequence at one end of the junction differs from germline and may be a read error. The chain joins TRBV11-3 to TRBJ2-3; TRBD2 matches at 11 bases. CDR3 length: 16 residues. Germline V lookup: CDR1 SGHNT, CDR2 YENEEA. CDR3 coding DNA: TGTGCCAACAGCTTAGGACTAGCGGGCGGGGAAGATACACAGTATTTT. It is translated as CANSLGLAGGEDTQYF.

About this clonotype: Here the CDR3 omits its conserved ending phenylalanine or tryptophan, so a read error is the likely source. CDR3 amino acids: CSEGGGSDSNQPQHS. As DNA, the CDR3 is TGCAGTGAAGGTGGGGGGTCTGATAGCAATCAGCCCCAGCATTCT. The chain couples TRBV20-1 to TRBJ1-5, with D perhaps TRBD1 (5 bases). Trimming left V 7 bases short and J 0 bases short, with 16 bases between. Germline loops: CDR1 DFQATT, CDR2 SNEGSKA (reference sequence). This CDR3 contains 15 residues.

The J gene is TRBJ2-3, the V gene TRBV9, with D perhaps TRBD1 or TRBD2 (5 bases each). This CDR3 has 17 residues. Germline V CDR1 and CDR2: SGDLS, YYNGEE. Here the CDR3 DNA reads TGTACCAACAGCGTAGAGAGCACACCGGGACCTGCAGATACGCAGTATTTT. Translated: CTNSVESTPGPADTQYF.

A remark on this clonotype: One end of the junction does not line up with germline, which may come from a read error. The gene calls are TRBV12-3 or TRBV12-4 and TRBJ1-5; TRBD1 aligns across 7 bases. The CDR3 consists of 15 residues. DNA for the CDR3: TGTGTCAGCGGTTTGGGAACAGGGGCCTATCAGCCCCAGCATTTT. Protein sequence: CVSGLGTGAYQPQHF.

Of note for this clonotype: The junction and the germline gene differ at one end; a read error may be behind it. The chain combines TRBV20-1 with TRBJ2-3, with 12 bases identical to TRBD2. This CDR3 contains 14 residues. The germline V gene has CDR1 DFQATT and CDR2 SNEGSKA (reference sequence). CDR3 region: CSVPTSGGRDTHYF. The CDR3 DNA reads TGCAGTGTTCCGACTAGCGGGGGAAGAGATACGCATTATTTT.

This clonotype was recorded many times. V usage is TRBV11-3 and J usage is TRBJ2-5; TRBD1 is a possible D gene (7 bases). The V end lost 3 bases, the J end lost 7 bases, and 15 bases lay between the germline ends. Germline CDR1 and CDR2: SGHNT and YENEEA. CDR3 length: 14 residues. In nucleotides, the CDR3 is TGTGCCAGCAGCTTTTCAGGGGGGTATGCGACCCAGTACTTC. It specifies CASSFSGGYATQYF.

V and J are TRBV2 and TRBJ1-1; 12 positions match TRBD1. The CDR3 is 15 amino acids. Looked up from germline, CDR1 is SNHLY and CDR2 is FYNNEI. Germline trimming cut 6 bases from V and 2 bases from J; bases unmatched to any gene: 4. CDR3: CASRGTGGFNTEAFF. DNA of the CDR3: TGTGCCAGCAGGGGGACAGGGGGCTTTAACACTGAAGCTTTCTTT.

Only one count was recorded for this clonotype. The final CDR3 position lacks the conserved phenylalanine or tryptophan, pointing to a likely read error. This chain uses TRBV4-2 with TRBJ2-7; D possibly uses TRBD1 or TRBD2 (7 bases each). The CDR3 has 15 residues. Germline V CDR1 and CDR2: LGHNA, YNFKEQ. CDR3 bases: TGTGCCAGCGGCCAACCCGACAGGGAGGGCGACGAGCAGTACCTC. Translation: CASGQPDREGDEQYL.

A word on this clonotype: Without the conserved terminal phenylalanine or tryptophan, this CDR3 likely stems from a read error. The chain joins TRBV20-1 to TRBJ2-5; D is perhaps TRBD2 (6 bases). The length of the CDR3 is 11 residues. Germline lookup yields CDR1 DFQATT and CDR2 SNEGSKA (reference sequence). V was shortened by 4 bases and J by 5 bases, with 8 bases between the two germline ends. The CDR3 is CSAIRGETQYL. DNA of the CDR3: TGCAGTGCTATCCGGGGGGAGACCCAGTACCTC.

Regarding this clonotype: The junction and the germline gene differ at one end; a read error may be behind it. The genes are TRBV11-3 and TRBJ1-1, with D hard to call. CDR1 and CDR2 (germline): SGHNT, YENEEA. The CDR3 is 13 residues long. The CDR3 nucleotides are TGTGCCAGCAGCAAAGGAGGAGGTACTGAAGCGTTCTTT. Encoded protein: CASSKGGGTEAFF.

The chain is built from TRBV7-9 and TRBJ2-3, with D perhaps matching TRBD1 (7 bases). The CDR3 covers 16 residues. V lost 5 bases to trimming and J lost 0 bases, with 15 bases between them. CDR1 and CDR2 from the germline V gene are SEHNR and FQNEAQ (reference sequence). CDR3 bases: TGTGCCAGCAGCCCATCGGGGGACAGCAGCACAGATACGCAGTATTTT. This sequence encodes CASSPSGDSSTDTQYF. Using reference TRBV7-9 and TRBJ2-3 for the parts outside the CDR3, the full variable domain is DTGVSQNPRHKITKRGQNVTFRCDPISEHNRLYWYRQTLGQGPEFLTYFQNEAQLEKSRLLSDRFSAERPKGSFSTLEIQRTEQGDSAMYLCASSPSGDSSTDTQYFGPGTRLTVL.

As to this clonotype: Relative to the germline gene, one junction end is altered; a read error may explain this. The rearrangement uses TRBV12-3 or TRBV12-4 and TRBJ2-1; 8 bases align to TRBD1. This CDR3 contains 13 residues. In nucleotides, the CDR3 is TGTGCCAGCAGTTTGACAGGGGCGGATGAGCACTTCTTC. Its translation: CASSLTGADEHFF.

Comment on this clonotype: A junction end diverges from the germline sequence, so it may reflect a read error. The chain employs TRBV11-2 and TRBJ1-6; D is unclear. This CDR3 is 14 amino acids long. CDR1 SGHAT and CDR2 FQNNGV come from the germline V gene. DNA for the CDR3: TGTCCCAGCAACTCCCACACGGGAGGATCACCCCTCCACTTT. This encodes CPSNSHTGGSPLHF.

As regards this clonotype: This may be a read error, as it is one base from a much larger clone. The chain carries TRBV28 and TRBJ1-5; 7 nucleotides line up with TRBD1. Germline V lookup: CDR1 MDHEN, CDR2 SYDVKM. The CDR3 contains 13 residues. The CDR3 DNA is TGTGCCAGCATCGGAAAGGGGGGACAGCCCCACCATTTT. It specifies CASIGKGGQPHHF.

This clonotype has only a few counts. With a much larger clone just one base away, this may be a read error. The genes are TRBV11-2 and TRBJ2-3; 10 bases agree with TRBD2. CDR3 length: 19 residues. Germline V gene lookup returns CDR1 SGHAT and CDR2 FQNNGV. Here the CDR3 DNA reads TGTGCCAGCAGCTTAGTCCCCTACCTAGCGGGAGATCGTAAAGATACGAAGTATTTT. Encoded protein: CASSLVPYLAGDRKDTKYF.

Worth noting for this clonotype: A junction boundary mismatches the germline segment, possibly from a read error. The chain links TRBV20-1 to TRBJ2-7; 7 bases fit TRBD2. The CDR3 runs 14 residues. The germline CDR1 and CDR2 sequences are DFQATT and SNEGSKA (reference sequence). The CDR3 DNA reads as TGCAGTGCCCCTAGCGGCCGACACTCCTGCGAGCAGTACTTC. Translation: CSAPSGRHSCEQYF.

This clonotype has ten or more counts. This chain connects TRBV24-1 to TRBJ2-5; no clear D. The germline CDR1 and CDR2 sequences are KGHDR and SFDVKD. V lost 3 bases and J lost 2, with 15 bases in between. The CDR3 totals 16 residues. The CDR3 reads CATSDMSQASQETQYF. CDR3 nucleotide sequence: TGTGCCACCAGTGATATGTCTCAAGCGAGTCAAGAGACCCAGTACTTC.

As to this clonotype: This clone may be a read error of a much larger clone one base away. The chain employs TRBV20-1 and TRBJ2-5, with 10 bases fitting TRBD1. The CDR3 has 14 amino acids. Germline V CDR1 and CDR2: DFQATT, SNEGSKA (reference sequence). The CDR3 DNA reads TGCAATGCTAGAGTTGACAGGGGGCGAGAGACCCAGTACTTC. It is translated as CNARVDRGRETQYF.

This clonotype was counted between two and nine times. Being one base from a much bigger clone, this may be a read error. V gene TRBV6-6 combines with J gene TRBJ2-2; possibly TRBD1 for D (6 bases). Germline CDR1 reads MNHNY; CDR2 reads SVGAGI (reference sequence). The CDR3 has 18 residues. CDR3 nucleotides: TGTGCCGGCAGTTACAGCAGGGGATCTAATCCGAACACCGGGGAGCTGTTTTTT. Translating gives CAGSYSRGSNPNTGELFF.

About this clonotype: One base away lies a much larger clone, so this may be a sequencing read error. The genes are TRBV12-3 or TRBV12-4 and TRBJ1-5; D gene ambiguous. The CDR3 extends over 12 amino acids. The CDR3 sequence is CASSLETRPHHF. CDR3 DNA: TGTGCCAGCAGTCTCGAGACACGTCCCCATCATTTT.

Points on this clonotype: Because it lacks the conserved phenylalanine or tryptophan at the end, this CDR3 is likely a read error. No DNA is shown, since the ends of the CDR3 on it are uncertain; the CDR3 is the one TCRdb lists. The V and J genes are TRBV11-3 and TRBJ1-6; whether TRBD1, the table's D call, matches the DNA was not checked. Both ends counted, the CDR3 spans 13 residues. Germline lookup yields CDR1 SGHNT and CDR2 YENEEA. CDR3: CASSQHQGGIRHI.

The J gene is TRBJ2-7, the V gene TRBV11-2; D perhaps matches TRBD2 (6 bases). Germline V gives CDR1 SGHAT, CDR2 FQNNGV. The CDR3 is 14 residues long. The CDR3 here is CASSLGLGSSEQYV. CDR3 nucleotide sequence: TGTGCCAGCAGCTTAGGTCTCGGGAGCAGCGAGCAGTACGTA.

The chain is built from TRBV7-2 and TRBJ2-7, with 9 bases identical to TRBD2. CDR3 length: 16 amino acids. With 2 bases clipped from V and 3 bases from J, the junction kept 8 bases outside the gene matches. Germline V gene lookup returns CDR1 SGHTA and CDR2 FQGNSA. The CDR3 DNA reads TGTGCCAGCAGCTTAAGAGGCGGGAGGGCGAACTACGAGCAGTACTTC. Its translation is CASSLRGGRANYEQYF.

A note on this clonotype: One end of the junction fails to match germline, which may point to a read error. The chain employs TRBV20-1 and TRBJ2-7; D is undetermined. CDR3 length: 12 residues. Germline values: CDR1 DFQATT, CDR2 SNEGSKA (reference sequence). This CDR3 is CSAVTESYEQHF. The CDR3 DNA sequence: TGCAGTGCTGTTACGGAATCCTACGAGCAGCACTTC.

V and J are TRBV19 and TRBJ2-3, with TRBD2 matching over 8 bases. Germline V lookup: CDR1 LNHDA, CDR2 SQIVND (reference sequence). The junction had 4 bases not matched to a gene; V was cut back by 9 bases and J by 2 bases. CDR3 size: 13 residues. Here the CDR3 reads CASTTSVTDTQYF. In nucleotides, the CDR3 is TGTGCCAGCACGACTAGCGTCACAGATACGCAGTATTTT.

This clonotype was recorded a few times. The V gene is TRBV29-1, the J gene TRBJ2-5, with D tentatively TRBD1 (6 bases). Trimming pared 6 bases from V and 5 bases from J, leaving 13 bases between. Germline loops: CDR1 SQVTM, CDR2 ANQGSEA. The length of the CDR3 is 12 residues. CDR3 sequence reads: CSVNPRGETQYF. CDR3 bases: TGCAGCGTAAACCCCAGGGGTGAGACCCAGTACTTC. Full variable domain (outside the CDR3, taken from reference TRBV29-1 and TRBJ2-5): SAVISQKPSRDICQRGTSLTIQCQVDSQVTMMFWYRQQPGQSLTLIATANQGSEATYESGFVIDKFPISRPNLTFSTLTVSNMSPEDSSIYLCSVNPRGETQYFGPGTRLLVL.

CDR3 coding DNA: TGCGCCACCTCGGGGCATGGCCCACCGGAAGATACGCAGTATTTT. Translating it yields CATSGHGPPEDTQYF. This sequence joins TRBV5-1 and TRBJ2-3, with D possibly being TRBD1 or TRBD2 (5 bases each). V was shortened by 9 bases and J by 5 bases, with 22 bases between the two germline ends. Germline V gene sequence: CDR1 SGHRS, CDR2 YFSETQ. The length of the CDR3 is 15 residues.

This clonotype showed up many times. The chain links TRBV28 to TRBJ2-7; possible D gene TRBD2, 6 bases. Trimming shortened V by 6 bases and J by 4 bases, and 19 bases separated the two germline ends. CDR1 is MDHEN and CDR2 is SYDVKM in the germline V gene. The length of the CDR3 is 15 residues. The CDR3, as DNA: TGTGCCAGCAGGCGAGAGGGCCGCGGGGTGTACGAGCAGTACGTC. It codes for CASRREGRGVYEQYV.

The chain combines TRBV24-1 with TRBJ1-1, with TRBD1 matching over 9 bases. V lost 4 bases and J lost 1; bases outside the gene matches: 3. CDR3 size: 15 residues. Germline V gene data show CDR1 as KGHDR and CDR2 as SFDVKD. The CDR3 here is CATSDPGQGNTEAFF. DNA for the CDR3: TGTGCCACCAGTGACCCGGGACAGGGGAACACTGAAGCTTTCTTT.

This chain uses TRBV6-1 with TRBJ2-3; D possibly corresponds to TRBD2 (6 bases). This CDR3 has 15 residues. From germline, CDR1 is MNHNS and CDR2 SASEGT. V lost 8 bases, J lost 1 base, and 16 bases lay in between. CDR3 sequence: CASCSTAGRTDTQYF. The CDR3 DNA follows: TGTGCCAGCTGTTCTACAGCGGGCCGCACAGATACGCAGTATTTT.

Comments on this clonotype: Since a much larger clone is just one base distant, this may be a read error. The rearrangement uses TRBV20-1 and TRBJ2-7, with D possibly being TRBD2 (6 bases). The CDR3 totals 14 residues. Germline loops: CDR1 DFQATT, CDR2 SNEGSKA (reference sequence). The V end lost 3 bases, the J end lost 6 bases, and 18 bases lay between the germline ends. Written as DNA, the CDR3 is TGCAGTGCTAGCGTGGGAGGCAGAACGGGCGAGCAGTACTTC. Translation gives CSASVGGRTGEQYF.